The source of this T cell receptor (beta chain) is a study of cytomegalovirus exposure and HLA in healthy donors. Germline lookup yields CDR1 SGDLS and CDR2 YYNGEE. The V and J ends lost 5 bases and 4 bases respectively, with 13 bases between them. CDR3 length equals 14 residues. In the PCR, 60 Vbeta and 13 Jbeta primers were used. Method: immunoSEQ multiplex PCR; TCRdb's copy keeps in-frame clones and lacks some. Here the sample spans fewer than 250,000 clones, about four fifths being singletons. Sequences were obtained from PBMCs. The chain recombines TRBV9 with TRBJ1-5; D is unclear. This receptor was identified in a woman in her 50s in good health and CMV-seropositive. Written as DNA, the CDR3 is TGTGCCAGCAGTCCGGGTGGGTCAAATCAGCCCCAGCATTTT. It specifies CASSPGGSNQPQHF.